This section outlines one T cell receptor beta chain sequence together with its context. V gave up 0 bases and J gave up 3 bases; unmatched junction bases: 4. Germline V gene lookup returns CDR1 SGHDT and CDR2 YYEEEE. The length of the CDR3 is 15 residues. This record comes from a study of blood T cell repertoires in COVID-19. As for the study in general: The analysed material was cDNA or gDNA that came from T cells, B-cell-depleted T cells, or PBMCs.

Original methodology: Using reference gene primer amplification, nucleated cell counts were estimated. Profiling relied on immunoSEQ multiplex PCR, and the TCRdb table lists in-frame clones only, not all of them. V, J and clone size are those of that table, while D and trimming were read from the DNA. The sample carries 300,000 to 500,000 clones, roughly 90% recorded once. Participants came from under 30 US areas, aged about 18 to 89 years. Participant-given clinical history determined each cohort assignment. The receptor was isolated from a woman in her twenties or thirties with acute COVID-19. The chain is built from TRBV5-6 and TRBJ1-2, with 8 bases matching TRBD1. The sequenced material came from PBMCs or T cells enriched from blood (not recorded which). CDR3 DNA: TGTGCCAGCAGCTTGGGCAGGGGGCGCGACTATGGCTACACCTTC. This encodes CASSLGRGRDYGYTF.